This TCR beta chain was recorded in a study of cytomegalovirus exposure and HLA in healthy donors. This clone was seen only once. The V gene's germline CDR1 is SGHNT and CDR2 YYREEE (reference sequence). The CDR3 spans 14 residues. V shed 0 bases and J shed 3 bases, with 9 bases lying between them. With 60 Vbeta and 13 Jbeta primers, the PCR was carried out. Clones were sequenced by immunoSEQ multiplex PCR, and TCRdb holds only the in-frame ones, with some missing. The table has roughly 84,000 clones, more than 60% seen once; the top ten hold roughly 13%. The receptor's source is a human donor in good health. The gene calls are TRBV5-4 and TRBJ1-2, with D possibly being TRBD1 (6 bases). Sequenced material: PBMCs. The CDR3 bases are TGTGCCAGCAGCTTGGAGACAGGATACTATGGCTACACCTTC. Translation: CASSLETGYYGYTF.